One and the same sample provided the 28 T cell receptor beta chains below, sequenced in a study of blood T cells in healthy people across ages. For the second PCR, which ran for 7 to 11 cycles, a sample-barcoded 5' primer and a J-beta primer mix were used. A single record per CDR3 protein comes from TCRdb applying MiXCR to the 5' RACE reads. The sample has about 1,500,000 distinct CDR3 sequences; under 30% are singletons. The sequencing input was blood. These receptors were taken from a woman aged 25 to 39 in good health.

This clonotype occurred a few times. The CDR3 DNA is TGTGCCAGCAGCTCACAGGGCCACACTGAAGCTTTCTTT. Translated: CASSSQGHTEAFF. The chain links TRBV7-2 to TRBJ1-1; perhaps TRBD1 as D (6 bases). V was clipped by 4 bases and J by 3 bases, with 9 bases between them. The V gene's germline CDR1 is SGHTA and CDR2 FQGNSA. The CDR3 contains 13 residues.

This clonotype was counted a few times. The rearrangement links TRBV18 to TRBJ2-2; possible D gene TRBD1, 7 bases. The germline CDR1 and CDR2 sequences are KGHSH and LQKENI. The V and J ends lost 4 bases and 2 bases respectively, with 14 bases between them. The CDR3 sequence is 16 residues long. CDR3 residues: CASSRRQGGNTGELFF. The CDR3 DNA sequence: TGTGCCAGCTCACGAAGACAGGGAGGTAACACCGGGGAGCTGTTTTTT.

About this clonotype: The junction shows a germline mismatch at one end, possibly a read error. The V gene is TRBV5-1, the J gene TRBJ1-4; 7 nucleotides align to TRBD1. Germline CDR1 SGHRS, CDR2 YFSETQ. This CDR3 contains 13 residues. CDR3 amino acids: CASSLTGVEKRFF. CDR3 DNA: TGCGCCAGCAGCTTGACAGGGGTTGAAAAACGGTTTTTT. Using reference TRBV5-1 and TRBJ1-4 for the parts outside the CDR3, the full variable domain is KAGVTQTPRYLIKTRGQQVTLSCSPISGHRSVSWYQQTPGQGLQFLFEYFSETQRNKGNFPGRFSGRQFSNSRSEMNVSTLELGDSALYLCASSLTGVEKRFFGSGTQLSVL.

Comment on this clonotype: At one end the junction does not follow the germline gene, possibly because of a read error. This chain uses TRBV29-1 with TRBJ1-2; the D gene is possibly TRBD1 (6 bases). This CDR3 spans 14 amino acids. Germline CDR1 SQVTM, CDR2 ANQGSEA. In nucleotides, the CDR3 is TGCAGCTCATCTAGTGGGGGGCTTACTTATGACTACACCTTC. Its protein is CSSSSGGLTYDYTF.

In this sample, this clonotype turned up once. This sequence may be a read error, since a much larger clone differs from it by one base. This chain uses TRBV7-2 with TRBJ2-3; D unresolved. Trimming took 5 bases from V and 5 from J, leaving 20 bases between them. CDR1 and CDR2 from the germline V gene are SGHTA and FQGNSA. The CDR3 has 16 amino acids. The CDR3 reads CASSLGLRKWLDTQYF. Here the CDR3 DNA reads TGTGCCAGCAGCCTGGGGTTGCGCAAGTGGCTAGATACGCAGTATTTT.

This clonotype was found many times. The chain combines TRBV3-1 with TRBJ1-5; the D is unclear. V was cut by 1 base and J by 7 bases, with 5 bases left in between. The germline CDR1 and CDR2 sequences are LGHDT and YNNKEL (reference sequence). The CDR3 has 12 amino acids. The DNA for the CDR3 is TGTGCCAGCAGCCAAGCTAGCCAGCCCCAGCATTTT. It translates to CASSQASQPQHF. The full variable domain, its missing parts supplied by reference TRBV3-1 and TRBJ1-5, is DTAVSQTPKYLVTQMGNDKSIKCEQNLGHDTMYWYKQDSKKFLKIMFSYNNKELIINETVPNRFSPKSPDKAHLNLHINSLELGDSAVYFCASSQASQPQHFGDGTRLSIL.

The CDR3 here is CASSSQGLAGSEQYF. CDR3 sequence (DNA): TGTGCCAGCAGTTCCCAGGGACTAGCGGGATCTGAGCAGTACTTC. V usage is TRBV27 and J usage is TRBJ2-4, with 13 bases aligning to TRBD2. The J segment lost 13 bases and the V segment lost 4 bases, leaving 10 bases of the junction unmatched. The CDR3 is 15 amino acids. Germline-derived CDR1 and CDR2 are MNHEY and SMNVEV (reference sequence).

In its sample, this clonotype was seen a few times. This chain connects TRBV7-9 to TRBJ1-3, with D possibly TRBD1 on 5 matching bases. CDR1 is SEHNR and CDR2 is FQNEAQ in the germline V gene (reference sequence). Trimming shortened V by 0 bases and J by 0 bases, and 15 bases separated the two germline ends. The CDR3 consists of 18 residues. CDR3 loop: CASSLAFGGGLSGNTIYF. In DNA form, the CDR3 reads TGTGCCAGCAGCTTAGCGTTCGGGGGAGGACTCTCTGGAAACACCATATATTTT.

A remark on this clonotype: A read error may produce the germline difference seen at one junction end. The chain recombines TRBV6-2 or TRBV6-3 with TRBJ2-1, with D uncertain. This CDR3 has 11 amino acids. From germline, CDR1 is MNHEY and CDR2 SVGEGT. The CDR3 DNA reads TGTGCCAGCAGTTATTACAATGAGCGGTTCTTC. Protein sequence: CASSYYNERFF.

This chain links TRBV6-5 with TRBJ2-3; 9 nucleotides agree with TRBD1. Germline loops: CDR1 MNHEY, CDR2 SVGAGI. This CDR3 has 15 residues. V lost 2 bases to trimming and J lost 5 bases; unmatched junction nucleotides: 5. The CDR3 DNA is TGTGCCAGCAGTTACCGGGACAGGGACAGAGATACGCAGTATTTT. This translates into CASSYRDRDRDTQYF.

This chain links TRBV9 with TRBJ2-1; D not certain. There are 16 residues in the CDR3. The germline V and J ends were trimmed by 4 bases and 5 bases, with 19 bases remaining between them. CDR1 and CDR2 from the germline V gene are SGDLS and YYNGEE. The CDR3 loop is CASSKELWAPHNEQFF. The CDR3 coding sequence is TGTGCCAGCAGCAAAGAGCTTTGGGCCCCCCACAATGAGCAGTTCTTC.

Details on this clonotype: This sequence may be a read error, since a much larger clone differs from it by one base. This rearrangement joins TRBV20-1 to TRBJ2-5, with D unclear. V dropped 3 bases and J dropped 0 bases, with 8 bases sitting between them. The CDR3 extends over 13 amino acids. CDR1 is DFQATT and CDR2 is SNEGSKA in the germline V gene (reference sequence). CDR3 residues: CSASAQYQETQYF. The DNA of the CDR3 is TGCAGTGCTAGCGCACAGTACCAAGAGACCCAGTACTTC.

The chain employs TRBV4-3 and TRBJ2-2, with D uncertain. Trimming took 0 bases from V and 4 from J, leaving 15 bases between them. This CDR3 has 17 residues. The germline V gene encodes CDR1 LGHNA and CDR2 YSLEER. CDR3 coding DNA: TGCGCCAGCAGCCAAGATCAGGCCACCCGAGCCACCGGGGAGCTGTTTTTT. Its protein product is CASSQDQATRATGELFF.

This chain links TRBV12-5 with TRBJ1-3, with a weak D call TRBD1 (5 bases). The CDR3 consists of 14 residues. The V gene lost 10 bases and the J gene lost 0 bases, with 13 bases spanning the gap. CDR1 is LGHNT and CDR2 is FRNRAP in the germline V gene. The CDR3 reads CATLQGVSGNTIYF. For the CDR3, the DNA is TGTGCTACTCTGCAGGGAGTCTCTGGAAACACCATATATTTT. Variable domain in full (rest from reference TRBV12-5 and TRBJ1-3): DARVTQTPRHKVTEMGQEVTMRCQPILGHNTVFWYRQTMMQGLELLAYFRNRAPLDDSGMPKDRFSAEMPDATLATLKIQPSEPRDSAVYFCATLQGVSGNTIYFGEGSWLTVV.

This clonotype was observed a handful of times. The chain uses TRBV5-1 and TRBJ2-1; 7 bases are shared with TRBD2. Trimming took 0 bases from V and 0 from J; bases not matched to a gene: 3. The V gene's germline CDR1 is SGHRS and CDR2 YFSETQ. This CDR3 has 16 residues. CDR3 sequence reads: CASSLGAGFSYNEQFF. The DNA of the CDR3 is TGCGCCAGCAGCTTGGGAGCGGGATTCTCCTACAATGAGCAGTTCTTC.

The chain recombines TRBV18 with TRBJ2-7, with D unclear. Germline V gene lookup returns CDR1 KGHSH and CDR2 LQKENI. CDR3 length: 16 residues. V was trimmed by 4 bases and J by 0 bases, leaving 16 bases between them. The CDR3 is CASSQGRRNSSYEQYF. CDR3 bases: TGTGCCAGCTCACAAGGGCGAAGGAACAGCTCCTACGAGCAGTACTTC.

This clonotype came up a few times. V is TRBV18 and J is TRBJ2-3; D gene unclear. The CDR3 totals 14 residues. Germline-derived CDR1 and CDR2 are KGHSH and LQKENI. V was cut by 1 base and J by 1 base, with 6 bases left in between. CDR3 protein: CASSPRARTDTQYF. The CDR3 bases are TGTGCCAGCTCACCACGGGCACGCACAGATACGCAGTATTTT.

This clonotype was seen only a few times. The rearrangement joins TRBV5-1 to TRBJ1-6, with 9 bases identical to TRBD1. The length of the CDR3 is 14 residues. From germline, CDR1 is SGHRS and CDR2 YFSETQ. V shed 2 bases, J shed 10 bases, and the junction held 4 bases outside the gene matches. The CDR3 protein is CASSFDRGGSPLHF. DNA for the CDR3: TGCGCCAGCAGCTTCGACAGGGGGGGGTCACCCCTCCACTTT.

The chain couples TRBV6-5 to TRBJ1-2; TRBD1 matches at 9 bases. CDR3 size: 14 residues. V gave up 5 bases and J gave up 8 bases; unmatched junction bases: 9. Germline loops: CDR1 MNHEY, CDR2 SVGAGI. The CDR3 sequence is CASSTGQGKEGYTF. CDR3 nucleotide sequence: TGTGCCAGCAGTACGGGACAGGGAAAGGAGGGCTACACCTTC.

A few counts support this clonotype. This rearrangement joins TRBV6-6 to TRBJ2-4; TRBD2 matches 7 bases. CDR3 length equals 13 residues. From germline, CDR1 is MNHNY and CDR2 SVGAGI (reference sequence). The V gene end was trimmed by 5 bases and the J gene end by 9 bases; junction bases not matched to a gene: 7. The CDR3 spells CASSRLASGIQYF. The CDR3 DNA reads TGTGCCAGCAGTAGACTAGCCTCGGGCATTCAGTACTTC.

A few counts support this clonotype. The chain has TRBV5-5 and TRBJ2-3, with unresolved D. This CDR3 has 16 residues. The germline V and J ends were trimmed by 0 bases and 0 bases, with 11 bases remaining between them. From germline, CDR1 is SGHKS and CDR2 YYEKEE (reference sequence). The DNA for the CDR3 is TGTGCCAGCAGCTTGGCATTAGCACAAAGCACAGATACGCAGTATTTT. Its protein is CASSLALAQSTDTQYF.

This clonotype appeared a few times. V gene TRBV6-2 or TRBV6-3 combines with J gene TRBJ2-1; 13 bases agree with TRBD2. The CDR3 is 15 residues long. V lost 6 bases and J lost 4; bases outside the gene matches: 3. Germline loops: CDR1 MNHEY, CDR2 SVGEGT. The CDR3 sequence is CASRKGLAGYNEQFF. CDR3 bases: TGTGCCAGCAGAAAGGGACTAGCGGGATACAATGAGCAGTTCTTC.

With regard to this clonotype: A much bigger clone sits one base away, suggesting this may be a read error. The rearrangement links TRBV12-3 or TRBV12-4 to TRBJ2-7, with unresolved D. The V end lost 5 bases, the J end lost 7 bases, and 12 bases lay between the germline ends. This CDR3 comprises 12 residues. CDR3 sequence reads: CASSRNADEQYF. The DNA of the CDR3 is TGTGCCAGCAGTCGAAACGCCGATGAGCAGTACTTC.

The chain is built from TRBV6-5 and TRBJ1-1; 9 bases map to TRBD1. CDR3 size: 13 residues. Germline CDR1 and CDR2: MNHEY and SVGAGI. V was pared by 2 bases and J by 9 bases, with 4 bases of the junction left unmatched. This CDR3 reads CASSYPGQGKAFF. CDR3 coding DNA: TGTGCCAGCAGTTACCCAGGACAGGGGAAAGCTTTCTTT.

On this clonotype itself: The junction departs from the called germline gene at one end, perhaps through a read error. The J gene is TRBJ1-6, the V gene TRBV20-1; 7 positions agree with TRBD1. The CDR3 loop spans 14 amino acids. Germline V gene sequence: CDR1 DFQATT, CDR2 SNEGSKA (reference sequence). The CDR3 loop reads CSARTGNYNSPRHF. CDR3 nucleotide sequence: TGCAGTGCGAGGACAGGAAACTATAATTCACCCCGCCACTTT.

This clonotype was detected many times. A read error may be the cause here, since a much bigger clone is one base away. The V and J genes are TRBV20-1 and TRBJ2-4; a weak D match, TRBD2 (6 bases). The CDR3 is made up of 14 amino acids. Between the trimmed V and J ends, which lost 4 bases and 13 bases, there was a span of 23 bases. The germline CDR1 and CDR2 sequences are DFQATT and SNEGSKA (reference sequence). Here the CDR3 DNA reads TGCAGTGCTATTACTAGCCGGCATTACAATGAGCAGTACTTC. Its protein is CSAITSRHYNEQYF.

This chain uses TRBV29-1 with TRBJ1-1; TRBD1 might be the D (5 bases). Per the germline V gene, CDR1 is SQVTM and CDR2 is ANQGSEA. The V gene lost 6 bases and the J gene lost 1 base, with 9 bases spanning the gap. This CDR3 contains 12 residues. In DNA, the CDR3 is TGCAGCGTCGGACATACGAACACTGAAGCTTTCTTT. It specifies CSVGHTNTEAFF.

The chain combines TRBV5-1 with TRBJ1-2, with 10 bases aligning to TRBD1. From germline, CDR1 is SGHRS and CDR2 YFSETQ. The J segment lost 3 bases and the V segment lost 4 bases, leaving 6 bases of the junction unmatched. The CDR3 totals 15 residues. CDR3 sequence reads: CASSEGTGDYYGYTF. DNA of the CDR3: TGCGCCAGCAGCGAGGGGACAGGGGATTACTATGGCTACACCTTC.